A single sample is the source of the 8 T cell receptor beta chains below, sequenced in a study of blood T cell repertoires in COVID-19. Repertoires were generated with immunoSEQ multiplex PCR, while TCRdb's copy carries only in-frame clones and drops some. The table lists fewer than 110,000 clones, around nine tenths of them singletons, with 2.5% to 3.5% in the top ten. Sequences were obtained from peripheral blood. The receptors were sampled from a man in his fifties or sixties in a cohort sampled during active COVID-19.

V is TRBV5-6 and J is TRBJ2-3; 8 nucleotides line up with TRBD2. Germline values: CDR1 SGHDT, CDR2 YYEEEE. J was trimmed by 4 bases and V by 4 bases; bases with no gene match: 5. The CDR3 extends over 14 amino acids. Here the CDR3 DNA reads TGTGCCAGCAGCCCTATCGGGGGGGCAGATACGCAGTATTTT. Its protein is CASSPIGGADTQYF.

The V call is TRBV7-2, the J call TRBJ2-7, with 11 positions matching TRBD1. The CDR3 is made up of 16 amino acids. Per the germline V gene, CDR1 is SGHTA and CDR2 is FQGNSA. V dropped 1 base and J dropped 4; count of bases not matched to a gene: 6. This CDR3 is CASSLVSGTGGYEQYF. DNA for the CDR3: TGTGCCAGCAGCTTAGTTTCCGGGACAGGGGGGTACGAGCAGTACTTC. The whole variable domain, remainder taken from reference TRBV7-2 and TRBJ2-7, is GAGVSQSPSNKVTEKGKDVELRCDPISGHTALYWYRQSLGQGLEFLIYFQGNSAPDKSGLPSDRFSAERTGGSVSTLTIQRTQQEDSAVYLCASSLVSGTGGYEQYFGPGTRLTVT.

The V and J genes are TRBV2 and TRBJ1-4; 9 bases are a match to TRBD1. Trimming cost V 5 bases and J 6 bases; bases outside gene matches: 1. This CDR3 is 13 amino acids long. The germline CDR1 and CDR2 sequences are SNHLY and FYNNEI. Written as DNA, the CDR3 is TGTGCCAGCAGTCGGACAGGGGATGAAAAACTGTTTTTT. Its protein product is CASSRTGDEKLFF.

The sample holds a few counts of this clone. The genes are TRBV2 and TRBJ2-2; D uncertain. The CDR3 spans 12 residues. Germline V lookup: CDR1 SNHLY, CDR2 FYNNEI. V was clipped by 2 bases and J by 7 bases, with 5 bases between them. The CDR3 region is CASSEIIGELFF. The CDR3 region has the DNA TGTGCCAGCAGTGAAATAATCGGGGAGCTGTTTTTT.

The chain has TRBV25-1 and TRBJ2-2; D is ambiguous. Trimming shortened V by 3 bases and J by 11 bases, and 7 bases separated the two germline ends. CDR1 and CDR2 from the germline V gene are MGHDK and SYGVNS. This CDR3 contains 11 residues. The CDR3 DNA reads TGTGCCAGCAGTGAGGCAACAGAGCTGTTTTTT. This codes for CASSEATELFF.

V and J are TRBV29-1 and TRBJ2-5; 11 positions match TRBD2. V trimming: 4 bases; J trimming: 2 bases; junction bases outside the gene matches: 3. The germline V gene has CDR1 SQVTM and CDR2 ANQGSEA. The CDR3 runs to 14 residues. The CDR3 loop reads CSVGLAGGQETQYF. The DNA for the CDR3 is TGCAGCGTTGGGCTAGCGGGGGGTCAAGAGACCCAGTACTTC.

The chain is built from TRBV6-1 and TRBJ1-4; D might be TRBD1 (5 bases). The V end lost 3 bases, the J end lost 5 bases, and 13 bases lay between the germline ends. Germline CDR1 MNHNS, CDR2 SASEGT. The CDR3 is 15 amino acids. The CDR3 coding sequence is TGTGCCAGCAGTGACGTCACCGGGGGAAATGAAAAACTGTTTTTT. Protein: CASSDVTGGNEKLFF.

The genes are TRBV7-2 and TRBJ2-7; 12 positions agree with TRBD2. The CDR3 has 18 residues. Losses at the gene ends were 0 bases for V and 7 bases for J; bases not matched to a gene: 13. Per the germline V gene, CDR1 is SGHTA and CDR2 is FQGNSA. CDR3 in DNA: TGTGCCAGCAGCTTAGCGAGTGGGCTAGCGGGGGGGCGAAGGGAGCAGTACTTC. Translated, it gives CASSLASGLAGGRREQYF.